This TCR beta chain was identified during a study of OX40 agonist ivuxolimab in advanced cancers. About the study: Patients in the trial were receiving intravenous ivuxolimab every 2 weeks, at doses of 0.01 to 10 mg/kg. The mean age was approximately 60 years, ranging from about 20 to 79, with around four fifths of participants male. Enrolled patients in dose escalation had cancers that were hepatocellular carcinoma, melanoma, renal cell or head and neck cancer. Partial responses were achieved by three patients, one with hepatocellular carcinoma and two with cutaneous melanoma.

TCRdb's copy holds only in-frame clones and misses some; the assay was immunoSEQ multiplex PCR. Seen here are some 62,000 clones, 91% observed once, and the top ten hold less than 6%. This specimen consisted of CD4+ or CD8+ T cells sorted from blood, obtained in a trial of the OX40 agonist ivuxolimab. The sequence came from an adult with an advanced solid tumor such as melanoma, head and neck, liver or kidney cancer.

CDR3 region: CASSQSPYEQFF. The CDR3 nucleotides read TGTGCCAGCAGCCAAAGTCCTTATGAGCAGTTCTTC. The chain joins TRBV7-2 to TRBJ2-1; unclear D gene. This CDR3 is 12 amino acids long. Germline-derived CDR1 and CDR2 are SGHTA and FQGNSA. V lost 5 bases to trimming and J lost 8 bases, with 10 bases between them.